The entry that follows covers one T cell receptor (beta chain) sequence. Its antigen is unknown. Per the germline V gene, CDR1 is GTSNPN and CDR2 is SVGIG (reference sequence). The germline V and J ends were trimmed by 5 bases and 3 bases, with 14 bases remaining between them. The CDR3 is 13 residues long. The data originate from a study of shared clonotypes between healthy human individuals. Using immunoSEQ multiplex PCR, the repertoire was profiled, and TCRdb retains in-frame clones only, with some absent. Here the sample spans roughly 2.2 million clones, approximately 93% being singletons. Whole-study results and caveats: The generation probabilities recorded for non-shared clonotypes fell below those of clonotypes shared by all four donors.

Material: naive CD4+ T cells from PBMCs. Described subset: CD45RA+ positively selected. The J gene is TRBJ2-7, the V gene TRBV30, with a possible D match to TRBD2 (5 bases). This receptor was obtained from a man aged 18 to 30 in good health. Some clones in this sample may be carry-over from other donors' samples. CDR3 sequence (DNA): TGTGCCTGGGGGCGGATTGGAGGCTACGAGCAGTACTTC. Amino acid sequence: CAWGRIGGYEQYF.